The T cell receptor (beta chain) under discussion was sequenced for a study of cytomegalovirus exposure and HLA in healthy donors. Study overall: In an earlier analysis, approximately 120 million unique TCR beta sequences were found from approximately 170 million T cells. The study, taken as a whole, reports: For presence/absence analyses, sequencing depth was assumed to be roughly uniform across donors.

Primers: 60 Vbeta forward and 13 Jbeta reverse. Assay: immunoSEQ multiplex PCR; the TCRdb copy retains only in-frame clones and omits some. The data hold around 39,000 clones, with under 65% observed a single time. The CDR3 covers 14 residues. CDR1 SQVTM and CDR2 ANQGSEA come from the germline V gene. Between the trimmed V and J ends, which lost 5 bases and 2 bases, there was a span of 15 bases. Regarding this clone: Its antigen is as yet unknown.

Missing from this donor's record is the CMV serostatus. The receptor was derived from a human donor in good health. The sequenced sample consisted of PBMCs. The gene calls are TRBV29-1 and TRBJ2-5, with D perhaps matching TRBD2 (6 bases). CDR3 sequence: CSVTLGTSQETQYF. Here the CDR3 DNA reads TGCAGCGTTACCCTCGGGACTTCACAAGAGACCCAGTACTTC.